In this sample, the clone carrying this T cell receptor (beta chain) turned up a few times. Its antigen is still unknown. Trimming stripped 7 bases from V and 2 bases from J, with 14 bases between. This CDR3 contains 15 residues. TCRdb itself ran the 5' RACE reads through MiXCR, one entry per CDR3 protein. The table includes fewer than 300,000 distinct CDR3 sequences, 18% detected once. The data stem from a study of T-cell memory formation after mild COVID-19. Study-level findings and limits: Contracting CD4+ clones sat mainly in CM and EM; CD8+ in EMRA. There was a balanced CD4/CD8 profile in clones contracting day 15 to 85, and later expanders leaned CD4+.

This chain joins TRBV12-3 or TRBV12-4 and TRBJ2-2, with D perhaps matching TRBD2 (7 bases). This receptor was obtained from a man younger than 35 who had mild COVID-19 (a few samples of this study predate the infection). Cell type and time point are not known. The sequenced material came from PBMCs or a T cell subset sorted from them (not recorded which). CDR3 in amino acids: CASTHGGANTGELFF. CDR3 DNA: TGTGCCAGCACCCATGGGGGGGCTAACACCGGGGAGCTGTTTTTT.